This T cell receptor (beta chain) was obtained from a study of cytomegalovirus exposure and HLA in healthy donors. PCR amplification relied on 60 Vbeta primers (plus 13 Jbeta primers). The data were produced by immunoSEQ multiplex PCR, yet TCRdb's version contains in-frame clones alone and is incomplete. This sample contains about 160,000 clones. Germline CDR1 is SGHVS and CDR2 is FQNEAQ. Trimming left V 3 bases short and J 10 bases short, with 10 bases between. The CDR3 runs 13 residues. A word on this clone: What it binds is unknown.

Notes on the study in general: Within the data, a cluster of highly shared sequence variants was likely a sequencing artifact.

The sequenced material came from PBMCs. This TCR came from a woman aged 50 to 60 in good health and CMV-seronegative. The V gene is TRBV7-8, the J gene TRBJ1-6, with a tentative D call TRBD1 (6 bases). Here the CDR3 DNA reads TGTGCCAGCAGCTTTACAGGGCGATCACCCCTCCACTTT. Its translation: CASSFTGRSPLHF.